This T cell receptor beta chain was documented in a study of T and B cells in COVID-19 patients. The wider study: Most recovered patients had mild to moderate COVID-19 treated as outpatients. Active-infection patients were older, median roughly 67 years, than recovered patients, median 34 years.

Findings and caveats of the study: Patients with COVID-19 reportedly showed strongly skewed T cell receptor beta variable and joining gene usage.

Multiplex PCR with BIOMED2 TRB-A/B primer pools amplified TRB rearrangements. A single record per CDR3 protein comes from TCRdb applying MiXCR to the multiplex PCR reads. The sample includes about 21,000 distinct CDR3 sequences, around 30% seen only once; the top ten take roughly 1.9%. From blood, about 240-550 ng of genomic DNA served as TRB template. This clonotype ranks as medium-sized. The antigen remains undetermined. Sequenced material: blood. The origin of this receptor is a human donor who had recovered from COVID-19.

The CDR3 sequence: CSARTNEKLFF. CDR3 nucleotides: TGCAGCGCCCGCACTAATGAAAAACTGTTTTTT. The chain couples TRBV29-1 to TRBJ1-4; D is unclear. The CDR3 sequence is 11 residues long. Between the trimmed V and J ends, which lost 7 bases and 2 bases, there was a span of 5 bases. Germline loops: CDR1 SQVTM, CDR2 ANQGSEA.